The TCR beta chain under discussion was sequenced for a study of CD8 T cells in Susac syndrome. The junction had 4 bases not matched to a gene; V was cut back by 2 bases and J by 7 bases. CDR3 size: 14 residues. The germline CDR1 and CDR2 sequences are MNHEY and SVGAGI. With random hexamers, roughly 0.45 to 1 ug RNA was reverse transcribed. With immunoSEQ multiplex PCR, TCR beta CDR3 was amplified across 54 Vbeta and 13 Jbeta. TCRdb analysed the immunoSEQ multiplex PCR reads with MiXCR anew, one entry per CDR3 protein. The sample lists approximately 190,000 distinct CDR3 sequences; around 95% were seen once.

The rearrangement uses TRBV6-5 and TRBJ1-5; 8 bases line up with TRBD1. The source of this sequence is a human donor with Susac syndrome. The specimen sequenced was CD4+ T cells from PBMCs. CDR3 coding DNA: TGTGCCAGCAGTTACGGGGCAGGGGGCCAGCCCCAGCATTTT. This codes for CASSYGAGGQPQHF.